One and the same sample provided the 15 T cell receptor beta chains below, sequenced in a study of vaccination and CD4 T cells after COVID-19. Their recognized antigens are unknown. Sequencing of DNA taken from cultured CD4+ T cells relied on the Oncomine TCR Beta short-read assay. TCRdb used MiXCR to reprocess the PCR reads, holding one entry per CDR3 protein. The sample lists 11,000 to 15,000 distinct CDR3 sequences, approximately 53% occurring once. As to treatment: roughly 10-day PBMC culture with coronavirus spike peptide pools or control peptides (ViraFEST assay). The sequences come from CD4+ T cells from blood, cultured in vitro, collected before SARS-CoV-2 vaccination. The receptors stem from a human donor who had recovered from COVID-19.

The rearrangement joins TRBV27 to TRBJ2-7, with 12 positions matching TRBD1. V lost 1 base and J lost 4; bases outside the gene matches: 11. Per the germline V gene, CDR1 is MNHEY and CDR2 is SMNVEV (reference sequence). The CDR3 consists of 18 residues. The DNA of the CDR3 is TGTGCCAGCAGTTTATGGGGACAGGGGGCGTATGGGTCGTACGAGCAGTACTTC. It yields the protein CASSLWGQGAYGSYEQYF.

This chain uses TRBV15 with TRBJ2-7; a possible D gene is TRBD2 (5 bases). Germline V gene sequence: CDR1 LNHNV, CDR2 YYDKDF (reference sequence). Trimming left V 1 base short and J 0 bases short, with 10 bases between. The CDR3 spans 15 residues. The CDR3 DNA reads TGTGCCACCAGCAGAGTAGTAGGGAGCTCCTACGAGCAGTACTTC. Protein: CATSRVVGSSYEQYF.

The chain carries TRBV21-1 and TRBJ1-5; the table names TRBD1, a call not compared with the DNA. TRBV21-1 is deemed a pseudogene. The CDR3 covers 16 residues. CDR3 bases: TGTGCCAGCAGCAAAGGGCGGACAACGCCCAATCAGCCCCAGCATTTT. This codes for CASSKGRTTPNQPQHF.

The rearrangement links TRBV7-4 to TRBJ1-5, with TRBD1 identical over 7 bases. This CDR3 has 16 amino acids. Germline lookup yields CDR1 SGHVT and CDR2 SQSDAQ. Trimming took 5 bases from V and 1 from J; bases not matched to a gene: 8. Here the CDR3 reads CASSRTGAGSNQPQHF. In DNA, the CDR3 is TGTGCCAGCAGCCGTACAGGGGCGGGAAGCAATCAGCCCCAGCATTTT.

V and J are TRBV20-1 and TRBJ2-7; D is unresolved. This CDR3 has 11 residues. Germline lookup yields CDR1 DFQATT and CDR2 SNEGSKA (reference sequence). The V end was cut by 6 bases, the J end by 4 bases, with 10 bases between. CDR3: CSAPRNYEQYF. The DNA for the CDR3 is TGCAGTGCCCCCAGGAATTACGAGCAGTACTTC.

This clonotype was seen more than once but under ten times. The chain recombines TRBV2 with TRBJ1-2; no clear D gene. CDR3 length equals 14 residues. Germline CDR1 is SNHLY and CDR2 is FYNNEI. V lost 1 base and J 4 bases, leaving 10 bases between the germline ends. This CDR3 reads CASSEGRSFYGYTF. In DNA form, the CDR3 reads TGTGCCAGCAGTGAAGGGCGGAGTTTCTATGGCTACACCTTC.

This clonotype was recorded a few times. The chain joins TRBV7-9 to TRBJ2-5; D remains unclear. V dropped 6 bases and J dropped 4 bases, with 15 bases sitting between them. The CDR3 covers 14 residues. Germline-derived CDR1 and CDR2 are SEHNR and FQNEAQ (reference sequence). CDR3 region: CASRQLIDGETQYF. For the CDR3, the DNA is TGTGCCAGCAGGCAGCTGATCGACGGAGAGACCCAGTACTTC. Variable domain in full (rest from reference TRBV7-9 and TRBJ2-5): DTGVSQNPRHKITKRGQNVTFRCDPISEHNRLYWYRQTLGQGPEFLTYFQNEAQLEKSRLLSDRFSAERPKGSFSTLEIQRTEQGDSAMYLCASRQLIDGETQYFGPGTRLLVL.

The chain links TRBV5-4 to TRBJ2-5, with D tentatively TRBD2 (6 bases). This CDR3 contains 14 residues. Germline V gene data show CDR1 as SGHNT and CDR2 as YYREEE (reference sequence). The V and J ends lost 4 bases and 6 bases respectively, with 16 bases between them. The CDR3 sequence: CASSDITSLKTQYF. CDR3 in DNA: TGTGCCAGCAGCGATATTACTAGCCTGAAGACCCAGTACTTC.

The rearrangement uses TRBV19 and TRBJ2-4; 9 nucleotides align to TRBD1. Germline CDR1 is LNHDA and CDR2 is SQIVND (reference sequence). This CDR3 is 15 amino acids long. The V gene end was trimmed by 8 bases and the J gene end by 7 bases; junction bases not matched to a gene: 12. Here the CDR3 DNA reads TGTGCCAGTGGGAAGAGGGACAGGGTAAAGAACATTCAGTACTTC. Its protein is CASGKRDRVKNIQYF.

This chain uses TRBV2 with TRBJ2-5; possibly TRBD1 for D (6 bases). The CDR3 sequence is 15 residues long. CDR1 is SNHLY and CDR2 is FYNNEI in the germline V gene. Trimming took 2 bases from V and 5 from J, leaving 15 bases between them. For the CDR3, the DNA is TGTGCCAGCAGTGAATCTTCAGGGCAGGGGGAGACCCAGTACTTC. Protein sequence: CASSESSGQGETQYF.

The chain joins TRBV6-2 or TRBV6-3 to TRBJ2-1; D may be TRBD1 (6 bases). CDR1 is MNHEY, CDR2 SVGEGT, per germline. The CDR3 runs 15 residues. Deletions cut 0 bases from V and 8 bases from J, with 14 bases between. The CDR3, as DNA: TGTGCCAGCAGTTACTCGAGTCAGGGGCGCGATGAGCAGTTCTTC. Protein product: CASSYSSQGRDEQFF.

The CDR3 spells CASSPTAVPGELFF. Here the CDR3 DNA reads TGTGCCAGCAGCCCTACGGCAGTACCTGGGGAGCTGTTTTTT. This rearrangement joins TRBV11-3 to TRBJ2-2, with D hard to call. Germline V lookup: CDR1 SGHNT, CDR2 YENEEA. The V end lost 5 bases, the J end lost 8 bases, and 15 bases lay between the germline ends. CDR3 length: 14 amino acids.

The V and J genes are TRBV20-1 and TRBJ2-1, with D perhaps TRBD2 (6 bases). Trimming pared 3 bases from V and 7 bases from J, leaving 16 bases between. CDR3 size: 14 residues. Germline-derived CDR1 and CDR2 are DFQATT and SNEGSKA (reference sequence). The DNA for the CDR3 is TGCAGTGCTAGGATCTTTTGGGAGGAGAATGAGCAGTTCTTC. Translated, it gives CSARIFWEENEQFF.

The chain couples TRBV2 to TRBJ1-1; the D gene is possibly TRBD1 (6 bases). Germline loops: CDR1 SNHLY, CDR2 FYNNEI. This CDR3 has 15 residues. Trimming removed 4 bases from V and 0 bases from J, with 12 bases in between. CDR3 nucleotide sequence: TGTGCCAGCAGTGGTCAGGGGCCCCTGAACACTGAAGCTTTCTTT. Translating gives CASSGQGPLNTEAFF.

This clonotype turned up a few times. The chain has TRBV6-1 and TRBJ1-2; D is unresolved. The CDR3 covers 10 residues. Per the germline V gene, CDR1 is MNHNS and CDR2 is SASEGT. Trimming pared 2 bases from V and 5 bases from J, leaving 0 bases between. CDR3 loop: CASSEYGYTF. The CDR3 coding sequence is TGTGCCAGCAGTGAATATGGCTACACCTTC.